This passage covers 30 T cell receptor beta chains from one sample sequenced in a study of shared clonotypes between healthy human individuals. Repertoires were generated with immunoSEQ multiplex PCR, while TCRdb's copy carries only in-frame clones and drops some. The data hold about 800,000 clones, with around 96% observed a single time. Selected positively for CCR7 and CD45RO-negative, naive CD8 cells excluded terminally differentiated effector memory CD45RA+ cells. Source material: naive CD8+ T cells sorted from blood. Receptors were obtained from a man aged 30-40 years in good health.

This sequence joins TRBV5-6 and TRBJ2-7; tentative D call: TRBD1 (5 bases). The V gene lost 2 bases and the J gene lost 1 base, with 10 bases spanning the gap. This CDR3 is built from 14 residues. CDR1 and CDR2 (germline): SGHDT, YYEEEE. CDR3 residues: CASSFGRGSYEQYF. In nucleotides, the CDR3 is TGTGCCAGCAGCTTCGGAAGGGGTTCCTACGAGCAGTACTTC.

This rearrangement joins TRBV27 to TRBJ2-5; D is unresolved. Germline CDR1 MNHEY, CDR2 SMNVEV (reference sequence). The CDR3 length is 14 residues. Trimming took off 6 bases at V and 1 base at J, with 12 bases between the two ends. The CDR3 DNA follows: TGTGCCAGCAGGCGCATCTGGGCCCAAGAGACCCAGTACTTC. This codes for CASRRIWAQETQYF.

The V call is TRBV27, the J call TRBJ2-7, with no clear D. Germline loops: CDR1 MNHEY, CDR2 SMNVEV (reference sequence). The CDR3 contains 13 residues. Trimming took off 3 bases at V and 4 bases at J, with 10 bases between the two ends. CDR3 residues: CASSFRLPYEQYF. The DNA for the CDR3 is TGTGCCAGCAGTTTCCGCCTGCCATACGAGCAGTACTTC.

The chain recombines TRBV5-6 with TRBJ1-2; D is uncertain. CDR1 and CDR2 from the germline V gene are SGHDT and YYEEEE. The V and J ends lost 7 bases and 4 bases respectively, with 17 bases between them. The CDR3 sequence is 14 residues long. The CDR3 nucleotides read TGTGCCAGCTTCTTCTTGTCGGGGTTCTATGGCTACACCTTC. Its translation is CASFFLSGFYGYTF.

This chain's CDR3 is CASGQRDGAYEQYF. CDR3 DNA: TGTGCCAGCGGGCAAAGGGACGGAGCCTACGAGCAGTACTTC. The chain joins TRBV2 to TRBJ2-7; D possibly uses TRBD1 or TRBD2 (5 bases each). The germline V gene encodes CDR1 SNHLY and CDR2 FYNNEI. The CDR3 is 14 amino acids. The ends were cut back, 8 bases at V and 2 bases at J, with 16 bases in the middle.

V is TRBV19 and J is TRBJ2-7, with D tentatively TRBD2 (6 bases). CDR1 and CDR2 from the germline V gene are LNHDA and SQIVND (reference sequence). The CDR3 is 14 amino acids. Trimming cost V 5 bases and J 0 bases, with 11 bases left between them. CDR3 protein: CASSLEGSSYEQYF. The CDR3 DNA follows: TGTGCCAGTAGTTTGGAGGGGAGCTCCTACGAGCAGTACTTC.

V is TRBV10-3 and J is TRBJ2-3; 10 nucleotides align to TRBD1. V trimming: 4 bases; J trimming: 4 bases; junction bases outside the gene matches: 8. The germline V gene encodes CDR1 ENHRY and CDR2 SYGVKD. This CDR3 has 16 residues. The CDR3 bases are TGTGCCATCAGTGCCCCAAGGGACAGGGGCCCAGATACGCAGTATTTT. Its translation: CAISAPRDRGPDTQYF.

V usage is TRBV11-2 and J usage is TRBJ2-7; a possible D gene is TRBD1 (5 bases). Trimming left V 4 bases short and J 0 bases short, with 16 bases between. Per germline, CDR1 SGHAT and CDR2 FQNNGV. The CDR3 extends over 16 amino acids. CDR3 DNA: TGTGCCAGCAGCTCTCCAGGCCTCGACAGCTCCTACGAGCAGTACTTC. It is translated as CASSSPGLDSSYEQYF.

The rearrangement uses TRBV6-6 and TRBJ2-7, with TRBD1 matching 10 bases. J lost 0 bases, V lost 6 bases, and 5 bases had no gene match. The CDR3 runs 15 residues. Germline V gene lookup returns CDR1 MNHNY and CDR2 SVGAGI (reference sequence). CDR3 nucleotide sequence: TGTGCCAGCAGATTGACAGGGGGCGACTCCTACGAGCAGTACTTC. It codes for CASRLTGGDSYEQYF.

This chain joins TRBV11-2 and TRBJ2-7; D is perhaps TRBD1 (6 bases). Deletions cut 5 bases from V and 2 bases from J, with 13 bases between. The CDR3 is 14 amino acids. Germline assignment: CDR1 SGHAT and CDR2 FQNNGV. CDR3 region: CASSPRQEAYEQYF. The DNA for the CDR3 is TGTGCCAGCAGCCCGAGACAGGAGGCCTACGAGCAGTACTTC.

V is TRBV7-3 and J is TRBJ1-3; 9 bases line up with TRBD1. V lost 0 bases and J lost 1; bases outside the gene matches: 7. CDR3 length equals 18 residues. Germline V gene lookup returns CDR1 SGHTA and CDR2 FQGTGA. CDR3 protein: CASSLTTGGQQSGNTIYF. CDR3 in DNA: TGTGCCAGCAGCTTAACCACAGGGGGCCAGCAGTCTGGAAACACCATATATTTT.

The chain is built from TRBV15 and TRBJ2-2; no definite D call. Trimming stripped 0 bases from V and 1 base from J, with 3 bases between. The germline V gene has CDR1 LNHNV and CDR2 YYDKDF (reference sequence). CDR3 length equals 14 residues. CDR3 amino acids: CATSRDRNTGELFF. The CDR3 DNA is TGTGCCACCAGCAGAGACAGGAACACCGGGGAGCTGTTTTTT.

Remarks on this clone: Other DNA sequences within the sample encode an identical CDR3. The chain recombines TRBV7-9 with TRBJ1-5; D remains unclear. Germline V gene lookup returns CDR1 SEHNR and CDR2 FQNEAQ (reference sequence). The ends were cut back, 3 bases at V and 2 bases at J, with 8 bases in the middle. The CDR3 totals 14 residues. Written as DNA, the CDR3 is TGTGCCAGCAGCTTGGGAGGGCGCAATCAGCCCCAGCATTTT. Its translation: CASSLGGRNQPQHF. Full variable domain (missing parts from reference TRBV7-9 and TRBJ1-5): DTGVSQNPRHKITKRGQNVTFRCDPISEHNRLYWYRQTLGQGPEFLTYFQNEAQLEKSRLLSDRFSAERPKGSFSTLEIQRTEQGDSAMYLCASSLGGRNQPQHFGDGTRLSIL.

The chain uses TRBV6-1 and TRBJ2-1; D remains ambiguous. The V and J ends lost 2 bases and 6 bases respectively, with 14 bases between them. Germline CDR1 MNHNS, CDR2 SASEGT. There are 15 residues in the CDR3. The CDR3 is CASSEKNRVGNEQFF. The CDR3, as DNA: TGTGCCAGCAGTGAAAAGAATAGGGTCGGCAATGAGCAGTTCTTC.

J is TRBJ2-1 and V is TRBV7-8, with 16 bases lining up with TRBD2. Per germline, CDR1 SGHVS and CDR2 FQNEAQ. The CDR3 is 21 residues long. The V and J ends lost 3 bases and 1 base, in that order; junction bases with no gene match: 12. CDR3 sequence: CASSLVVGLAGGLPSYNEQFF. The CDR3 coding sequence is TGTGCCAGCAGCTTGGTGGTGGGACTAGCGGGAGGGCTCCCATCCTACAATGAGCAGTTCTTC. The whole variable domain, filled in from reference TRBV7-8 and TRBJ2-1, reads GAGVSQSPRYKVAKRGQDVALRCDPISGHVSLFWYQQALGQGPEFLTYFQNEAQLDKSGLPSDRFFAERPEGSVSTLKIQRTQQEDSAVYLCASSLVVGLAGGLPSYNEQFFGPGTRLTVL.

About this clone: This specimen includes other DNA sequences encoding the same CDR3. The chain joins TRBV5-5 to TRBJ2-7, with a tentative D call TRBD1 (5 bases). V was trimmed by 0 bases and J by 1 base, leaving 8 bases between them. The CDR3 has 14 residues. Germline CDR1 and CDR2: SGHKS and YYEKEE (reference sequence). CDR3 DNA sequence: TGTGCCAGCAGCTTGGGGGGCTCGTCCTACGAGCAGTACTTC. It specifies CASSLGGSSYEQYF.

With regard to this clone: Other nucleotide sequences from this sample produce the same CDR3. The rearrangement links TRBV7-8 to TRBJ2-3; 7 bases map to TRBD2. Germline V CDR1 and CDR2: SGHVS, FQNEAQ. Germline trimming cut 5 bases from V and 2 bases from J; bases unmatched to any gene: 7. CDR3 length: 15 residues. CDR3 sequence (DNA): TGTGCCAGCAGCCTGTTAGCGGGCTCCACAGATACGCAGTATTTT. Translating gives CASSLLAGSTDTQYF.

The chain combines TRBV7-9 with TRBJ1-2, with 7 bases aligning to TRBD1. There are 15 residues in the CDR3. Per germline, CDR1 SEHNR and CDR2 FQNEAQ (reference sequence). After removal of 5 bases from V and 3 bases from J, the junction contained 9 bases not matched to a gene. CDR3 residues: CASSTSFGTDYGYTF. The DNA of the CDR3 is TGTGCCAGCAGCACTAGCTTCGGGACAGACTATGGCTACACCTTC.

The V gene is TRBV6-4, the J gene TRBJ2-1; 8 bases fit TRBD2. Germline loops: CDR1 MRHNA, CDR2 SNTAGT. The CDR3 covers 16 residues. V dropped 4 bases and J dropped 6; count of bases not matched to a gene: 11. This CDR3 is CASSVVFREGPNEQFF. CDR3 in DNA: TGTGCCAGCAGTGTCGTTTTTCGGGAGGGCCCCAATGAGCAGTTCTTC.

The CDR3 region is CSVEDLKGLDETQYF. The CDR3 DNA is TGCAGCGTTGAAGATCTCAAGGGACTAGACGAGACCCAGTACTTC. The V and J genes are TRBV29-1 and TRBJ2-5; TRBD2 matches at 8 bases. This CDR3 comprises 15 residues. Germline lookup yields CDR1 SQVTM and CDR2 ANQGSEA. Trimming at V came to 0 bases and at J to 5 bases, leaving 8 bases not matched to a gene.

This clone was observed a single time. The chain carries TRBV7-9 and TRBJ2-4, with 10 positions matching TRBD1. In germline, CDR1 is SEHNR, CDR2 FQNEAQ (reference sequence). The CDR3 covers 17 residues. J lost 6 bases, V lost 5 bases, and 13 bases had no gene match. The CDR3 loop reads CASSLLTGGRDGNIQYF. CDR3 DNA: TGTGCCAGCAGCCTGCTGACAGGGGGCCGGGATGGAAACATTCAGTACTTC.

V usage is TRBV5-6 and J usage is TRBJ1-3, with D hard to call. Germline CDR1 reads SGHDT; CDR2 reads YYEEEE. With 2 bases removed from V and 8 bases from J, the gap between germline ends came to 8 bases. The CDR3 length is 12 residues. CDR3 protein: CASSLGGDTIYF. CDR3 nucleotide sequence: TGTGCCAGCAGCTTAGGCGGGGACACCATATATTTT.

V usage is TRBV27 and J usage is TRBJ2-7; 7 bases are a match to TRBD2. J lost 3 bases, V lost 3 bases, and 5 bases had no gene match. Germline V lookup: CDR1 MNHEY, CDR2 SMNVEV (reference sequence). The CDR3 runs to 14 residues. CDR3: CASSFTGGGYEQYF. CDR3 bases: TGTGCCAGCAGTTTCACAGGCGGGGGCTACGAGCAGTACTTC.

This clone was counted a few times. The chain employs TRBV29-1 and TRBJ2-3, with D uncertain. This CDR3 is built from 15 residues. Germline V gene data show CDR1 as SQVTM and CDR2 as ANQGSEA. Trimming stripped 0 bases from V and 0 bases from J, with 10 bases between. Written as DNA, the CDR3 is TGCAGCGTTGAAGAGAGGTGGTCTAGCACAGATACGCAGTATTTT. As protein: CSVEERWSSTDTQYF.

The chain combines TRBV9 with TRBJ2-1; 10 nucleotides match TRBD1. Germline CDR1 SGDLS, CDR2 YYNGEE. V lost 3 bases and J lost 3; bases outside the gene matches: 3. The CDR3 spans 15 residues. CDR3 protein: CASSEGTGDYNEQFF. The CDR3 DNA sequence: TGTGCCAGCAGCGAGGGGACAGGGGACTACAATGAGCAGTTCTTC.

The chain has TRBV5-6 and TRBJ1-4; D is uncertain. CDR3 length equals 14 residues. V dropped 4 bases and J dropped 8 bases, with 15 bases sitting between them. Germline V gives CDR1 SGHDT, CDR2 YYEEEE. CDR3 sequence (DNA): TGTGCCAGCAGCCTCTCGGGCCATGGCGAAAAACTGTTTTTT. The encoded protein is CASSLSGHGEKLFF.

In regard to this clone: The junction and the germline gene differ at one end; a read error may be behind it. J is TRBJ2-3 and V is TRBV7-9; D gene unclear. CDR3 length: 12 amino acids. CDR1 and CDR2 (germline): SEHNR, FQNEAQ (reference sequence). In DNA, the CDR3 is TGTGCCAGCAGCTTAGATTTTGGTCTCAAAGATTTT. Translation gives CASSLDFGLKDF.

The rearrangement joins TRBV10-3 to TRBJ2-3; 13 positions agree with TRBD2. Trimming at V came to 3 bases and at J to 2 bases, leaving 5 bases not matched to a gene. The CDR3 consists of 17 residues. Germline CDR1 reads ENHRY; CDR2 reads SYGVKD. CDR3 coding DNA: TGTGCCATCAGTGACACCGGACTAGCGGGAGTCACAGATACGCAGTATTTT. Protein: CAISDTGLAGVTDTQYF.

The chain combines TRBV10-3 with TRBJ1-4, with D hard to call. The CDR3 is 14 residues long. From germline, CDR1 is ENHRY and CDR2 SYGVKD. V lost 3 bases, J lost 6 bases, and 11 bases lay in between. DNA for the CDR3: TGTGCCATCAGTGAATCCCCGGCGGATGAAAAACTGTTTTTT. Its protein product is CAISESPADEKLFF.

The chain couples TRBV7-8 to TRBJ2-7, with D possibly matching TRBD2 (6 bases). From germline, CDR1 is SGHVS and CDR2 FQNEAQ. V lost 5 bases to trimming and J lost 5 bases, with 19 bases between them. The CDR3 sequence is 15 residues long. CDR3 DNA: TGTGCCAGCAGCAGCCGGGACTCCCAGGCCCACGAGCAGTACTTC. Encoded protein: CASSSRDSQAHEQYF.